This T cell receptor beta chain was sequenced in a study of blood T cells in healthy people across ages. The germline gives CDR1 LGHNA, CDR2 YNFKEQ. CDR3 length: 15 residues. A remark on this clonotype: Its cognate antigen is unknown.

With a J-beta primer mix and a sample-barcoded 5' primer, a second PCR ran about 6 to 11 cycles. MiXCR, run by TCRdb on the 5' RACE reads, gives a single entry per CDR3 protein. This table holds around 800,000 distinct CDR3 sequences, approximately 24% found once. Study-level points and caveats: While age rose, TCR beta diversity per million T cells dropped in a roughly linear way.

These data were likewise used in another study, on T cells of mothers and their children.

The J gene is TRBJ2-5, the V gene TRBV4-2; D tentatively reads TRBD1 or TRBD2 (6 bases each). The end of the DNA is better explained by TRBJ2-1, so the J call may be wrong. Material: blood. The sequence derives from a boy between 10 and 17 years old in good health. DNA of the CDR3: TGTGCCAGCAGCCAAGAGGGGGGCCCAGGCAATGAGCAGTTCTTC. Its translation is CASSQEGGPGNEQFF.